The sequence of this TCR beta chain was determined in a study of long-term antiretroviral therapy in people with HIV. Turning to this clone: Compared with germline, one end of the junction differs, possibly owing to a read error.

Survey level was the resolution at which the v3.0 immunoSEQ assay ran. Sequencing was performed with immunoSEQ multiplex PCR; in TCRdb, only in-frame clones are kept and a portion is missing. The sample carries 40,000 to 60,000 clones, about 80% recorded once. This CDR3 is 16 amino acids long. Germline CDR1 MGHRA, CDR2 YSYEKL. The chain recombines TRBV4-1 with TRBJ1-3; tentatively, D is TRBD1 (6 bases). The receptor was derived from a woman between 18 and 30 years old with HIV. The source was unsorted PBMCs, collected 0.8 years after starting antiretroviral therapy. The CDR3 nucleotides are TGCGCCAGCAGCCCGGGCAGGGGCATTTCTGAAAACACCATATATTTT. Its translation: CASSPGRGISENTIYF.